Following are 7 T cell receptor beta chains from one sample sequenced in a study of B cell selection in AIRE deficiency. Regulatory T cells were sorted as CD4+CD25hiCD127low/negative cells. Profiling relied on immunoSEQ multiplex PCR, and the TCRdb table lists in-frame clones only, not all of them. The data show roughly 17,000 clones, roughly 91% seen once. The specimen was CD4+CD25+ Tregs sorted from PBMCs. Every receptor here comes from a human donor in good health.

This chain connects TRBV29-1 to TRBJ2-2; 11 bases line up with TRBD2. Looked up from germline, CDR1 is SQVTM and CDR2 is ANQGSEA. CDR3 length equals 16 residues. After removal of 7 bases from V and 0 bases from J, the junction contained 7 bases not matched to a gene. The CDR3 DNA reads as TGCAGCGCCCTAGCGGGAGGTCTTACGAACACCGGGGAGCTGTTTTTT. Its translation: CSALAGGLTNTGELFF.

The chain recombines TRBV30 with TRBJ1-6; D gene unclear. The germline V and J ends were trimmed by 4 bases and 7 bases, with 5 bases remaining between them. Germline values: CDR1 GTSNPN, CDR2 SVGIG (reference sequence). This CDR3 region has 11 residues. CDR3 sequence: CAWTANSPLHF. CDR3 sequence (DNA): TGTGCCTGGACAGCGAATTCACCCCTCCACTTT.

V is TRBV27 and J is TRBJ2-3; 12 bases map to TRBD2. CDR3 length equals 18 residues. The germline CDR1 and CDR2 sequences are MNHEY and SMNVEV (reference sequence). Losses at the gene ends were 2 bases for V and 3 bases for J; bases not matched to a gene: 9. CDR3 protein: CASSLNPPTSGRTDTQYF. The CDR3 nucleotides read TGTGCCAGCAGTTTAAACCCCCCGACTAGCGGGAGAACAGATACGCAGTATTTT.

The V gene is TRBV11-2, the J gene TRBJ1-1; unclear D gene. V was clipped by 2 bases and J by 2 bases, with 3 bases between them. The CDR3 has 12 amino acids. In germline, CDR1 is SGHAT, CDR2 FQNNGV. This CDR3 reads CASSLINTEAFF. In nucleotides, the CDR3 is TGTGCCAGCAGCTTAATTAACACTGAAGCTTTCTTT.

The chain combines TRBV7-3 with TRBJ2-1, with 9 nucleotides matching TRBD2. V gave up 2 bases and J gave up 7 bases; unmatched junction bases: 0. Germline V gives CDR1 SGHTA, CDR2 FQGTGA. The CDR3 extends over 13 amino acids. In nucleotides, the CDR3 is TGTGCCAGCAGCTTACTAGCGGGGAATGAGCAGTTCTTC. Translated, it gives CASSLLAGNEQFF.

This clone was picked up a small number of times. The rearrangement uses TRBV5-1 and TRBJ2-7; weak D call: TRBD2 (6 bases). The V end lost 1 base, the J end lost 5 bases, and 7 bases lay between the germline ends. This CDR3 has 12 amino acids. The germline CDR1 and CDR2 sequences are SGHRS and YFSETQ. The CDR3 spells CASSLSGDEQYF. The CDR3 DNA reads TGCGCCAGCAGCTTGTCGGGAGACGAGCAGTACTTC.

This chain connects TRBV5-4 to TRBJ2-1; 16 nucleotides agree with TRBD2. V trimming: 2 bases; J trimming: 8 bases; junction bases outside the gene matches: 7. Germline CDR1 SGHNT, CDR2 YYREEE (reference sequence). The CDR3 has 17 amino acids. CDR3 sequence: CASSFPGLAGGPDEQFF. The CDR3 DNA reads TGTGCCAGCAGCTTCCCGGGACTAGCGGGAGGGCCCGATGAGCAGTTCTTC.